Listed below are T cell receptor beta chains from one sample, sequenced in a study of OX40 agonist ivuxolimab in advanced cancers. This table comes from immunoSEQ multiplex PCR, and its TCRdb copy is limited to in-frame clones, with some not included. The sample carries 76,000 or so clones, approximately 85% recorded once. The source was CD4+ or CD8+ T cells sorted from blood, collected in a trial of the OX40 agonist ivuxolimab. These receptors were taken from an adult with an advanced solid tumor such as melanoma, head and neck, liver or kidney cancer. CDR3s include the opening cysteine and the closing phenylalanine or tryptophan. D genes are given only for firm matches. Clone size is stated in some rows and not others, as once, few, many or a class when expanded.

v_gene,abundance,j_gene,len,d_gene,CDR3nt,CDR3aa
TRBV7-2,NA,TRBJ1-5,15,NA,TGTGCCAGCAGCGCCGTGTTTGGGGGATTTCAGCCCCAGCATTTT,CASSAVFGGFQPQHF
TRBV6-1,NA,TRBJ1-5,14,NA,TGTGCCAGCAGTGAATTGGCAGGGGAGGGGGCCCAGCATTTT,CASSELAGEGAQHF
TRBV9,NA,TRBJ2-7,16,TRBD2,TGTGCCAATCCACTACTTCCCCGGGGGGGGCTCCACGAGCAGTACTTC,CANPLLPRGGLHEQYF
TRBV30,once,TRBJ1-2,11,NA,TGTGCCTGGAGTACCCGTTTGGGCTACACCTTC,CAWSTRLGYTF
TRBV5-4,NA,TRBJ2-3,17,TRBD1,TGTGCCAGCAGGCCCGGGACAGGGGTCCCTAGCACAGATACGCAGTATTTT,CASRPGTGVPSTDTQYF
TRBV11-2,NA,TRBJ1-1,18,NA,TGTGCCAGCAGCCAGAACGGTGTTGCAACCGCACTGACGTTCGAAGCTTTCTTT,CASSQNGVATALTFEAFF
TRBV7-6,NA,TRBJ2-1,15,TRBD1,TGTGCCAGCAGCGTAACCGGGACAGGGTACAATGAGCAGTTCTTC,CASSVTGTGYNEQFF
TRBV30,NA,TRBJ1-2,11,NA,TGTGCCTGGAGTGTAAGATATGGCTACACCTTC,CAWSVRYGYTF
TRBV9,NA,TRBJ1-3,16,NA,TGTGCCAGCAGCGTAGCTGTGGGGTTCTCTGGAAACACCATATATTTT,CASSVAVGFSGNTIYF
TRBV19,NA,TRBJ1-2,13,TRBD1,TGTGCCAGTAGTACGACAGGGCACTATGGCTACACCTTC,CASSTTGHYGYTF
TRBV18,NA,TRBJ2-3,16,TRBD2,TGTGCCAGCTCACCAGGGACTAGCGGAGCCCGAGATACGCAGTATTTT,CASSPGTSGARDTQYF
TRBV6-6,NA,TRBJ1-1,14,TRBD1,TGTGCCAGCAGTCACACAGGGGGTCGGACTGAAGCTTTCTTT,CASSHTGGRTEAFF